This T cell receptor (beta chain) was profiled in a study of T cells in Graves' hyperthyroidism and ophthalmopathy. There were TCR beta CDR3 regions amplified from RNA transcripts. Primed by the HTBI set, a first-round RT-PCR was run on the TCR CDR3. TCRdb analysed the multiplex PCR reads with MiXCR anew, one entry per CDR3 protein. The sample shows 450,000 to 650,000 distinct CDR3 sequences, around 21% of them seen only once. This clonotype occurred many times. A much larger clone is a single base away; this may be a read error. This CDR3 is 15 amino acids long. V was clipped by 0 bases and J by 6 bases, with 15 bases between them. The germline CDR1 and CDR2 sequences are LNHNV and YYDKDF (reference sequence).

The sample consisted of blood. This TCR came from a man aged 18 to 35 with Graves' hyperthyroidism. The chain joins TRBV15 to TRBJ2-7; possibly TRBD1 or TRBD2 for D (6 bases each). The CDR3 bases are TGTGCCACCAGCAGAGATAATGGGGGGCGAGGCGAGCAGTACTTC. Protein product: CATSRDNGGRGEQYF. Complete variable domain (other parts from reference TRBV15 and TRBJ2-7): DAMVIQNPRYQVTQFGKPVTLSCSQTLNHNVMYWYQQKSSQAPKLLFHYYDKDFNNEADTPDNFQSRRPNTSFCFLDIRSPGLGDTAMYLCATSRDNGGRGEQYFGPGTRLTVT.